What follows describes a single TCR beta chain. V was shortened by 1 base and J by 3 bases, with 10 bases between the two germline ends. Germline lookup yields CDR1 SGHTA and CDR2 FQGNSA. CDR3 length equals 14 residues. The sample belongs to a study of blood T cell repertoires in COVID-19. Study-wide context: The United States, Italy and Spain were the sources of the acute and convalescent COVID-19 samples. In each case, the material was cDNA or gDNA derived from T cells, B-cell-depleted T cells, or PBMCs.

Original analysis: The assay estimated nucleated cells by amplifying reference gene primers. Generated by immunoSEQ multiplex PCR, the TCRdb table keeps only in-frame clones and is missing some. V, J and clone size derive from that table, while D and trimming were established from the DNA sequence. The sample includes 130,000 to 150,000 clones, 87% of them seen just once. The TCR comes from a woman between 50 and 59 years old with acute or convalescent COVID-19. Input material: peripheral blood. This rearrangement joins TRBV7-2 to TRBJ2-7; D perhaps matches TRBD2 (6 bases). Here the CDR3 reads CASSLVGLNYEQYF. The CDR3 DNA follows: TGTGCCAGCAGCTTAGTGGGACTTAACTACGAGCAGTACTTC.